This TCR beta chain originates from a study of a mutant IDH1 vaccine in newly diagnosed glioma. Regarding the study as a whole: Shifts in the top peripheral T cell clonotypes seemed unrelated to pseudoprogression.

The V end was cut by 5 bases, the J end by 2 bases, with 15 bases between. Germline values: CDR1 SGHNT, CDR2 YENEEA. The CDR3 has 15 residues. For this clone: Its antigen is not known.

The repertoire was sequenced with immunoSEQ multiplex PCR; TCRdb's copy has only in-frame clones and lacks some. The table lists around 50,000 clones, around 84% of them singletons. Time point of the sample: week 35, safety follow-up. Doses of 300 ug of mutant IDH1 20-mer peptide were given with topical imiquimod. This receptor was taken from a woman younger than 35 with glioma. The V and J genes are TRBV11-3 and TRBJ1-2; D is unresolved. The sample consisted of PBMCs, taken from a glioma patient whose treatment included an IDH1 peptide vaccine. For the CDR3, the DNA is TGTGCCAGCAGCCCCCGCGGAGGGAAGAACTATGGCTACACCTTC. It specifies CASSPRGGKNYGYTF.